The rows below give T cell receptor beta chains drawn from one sample of a study of shared clonotypes between healthy human individuals. Clones were sequenced by immunoSEQ multiplex PCR, and TCRdb holds only the in-frame ones, with some missing. This table holds 2 million or so clones, about 95% found once. Material: naive CD8+ T cells sorted from blood. These receptors originate from a man between 18 and 29 years old in good health. Each CDR3 is given with its conserved first and last residue. The D gene is left open where the match is weak. Clone size, where shown, is once, few, many, or a class for clones that have expanded.

d_gene,j_gene,abundance,v_gene,CDR3nt,CDR3aa
TRBD2,TRBJ2-3,-,TRBV2,TGTGCCAGCAGTCCGGCGACAGCGGGGAGCACAGATACGCAGTATTTT,CASSPATAGSTDTQYF
-,TRBJ1-6,-,TRBV30,TGTGCCTGGAGGTTCGGGGGGAATTCGCCCCCCCACTTT,CAWRFGGNSPPHF
-,TRBJ2-7,-,TRBV6-1,TGTGCCCTAGGCTACTACGAGCAGTACTTC,CALGYYEQYF
TRBD2,TRBJ2-2,-,TRBV27,TGTGCCAGCAGCCCCTGGGGACTAGCGGGGAACACCGGGGAGCTGTTTTTT,CASSPWGLAGNTGELFF
TRBD1,TRBJ2-3,once,TRBV12-5,TGTGCTAGTGGTCCCCCCGGGACAGGGGGCACAGATACGCAGTATTTT,CASGPPGTGGTDTQYF
-,TRBJ1-1,-,TRBV9,TGTGCCAGCAGCTCCGGGGGCCTCACTGAAGCTTTCTTT,CASSSGGLTEAFF
-,TRBJ1-6,-,TRBV18,TGTGCCAGCTCACCAGGGGGCTCCTATAATTCACCCCTCCACTTT,CASSPGGSYNSPLHF
TRBD1,TRBJ2-7,-,TRBV5-6,TGTGCCAGCAGCTTGGAAAGACAGGGGGCCTACGAGCAGTACTTC,CASSLERQGAYEQYF
-,TRBJ1-1,-,TRBV7-9,TGTGCCAGCAGCTTCTGGGTGGGGGGCCAGGGCCTCAACACTGAAGCTTTCTTT,CASSFWVGGQGLNTEAFF
-,TRBJ2-1,-,TRBV2,TGTGCCAGCCTAGAGCGGGACAAGTACCGGCAGTTCTTC,CASLERDKYRQFF
-,TRBJ2-3,-,TRBV10-3,TGTGCCATCAGTGAAATTGGTGGGGTGGGAGCAGATACGCAGTATTTT,CAISEIGGVGADTQYF
-,TRBJ2-1,-,TRBV19,TGTGCCAGTAGTGTGGATCGGGACGCAGTGTCCAATGAGCAGTTCTTC,CASSVDRDAVSNEQFF
-,TRBJ2-1,-,TRBV28,TGTGCCAGCAGTGAAGTAGGAGGATCCAATGAGCAGTTCTTC,CASSEVGGSNEQFF
-,TRBJ2-7,-,TRBV2,TGTGCCAGCAGTGATTCGAACCTTTCCTACGAGCAGTACTTC,CASSDSNLSYEQYF
TRBD2,TRBJ2-3,-,TRBV29-1,TGCAGCGTCTGGGGGGGTTCTAGCGGGAGTACAGATACGCAGTATTTT,CSVWGGSSGSTDTQYF
TRBD1,TRBJ2-7,-,TRBV13,TGTGCCAGCAGCGGACAGGGGGCGCGGGACGAGCAGTACTTC,CASSGQGARDEQYF
-,TRBJ2-3,-,TRBV4-1,TGCGCCAGCAGCCAAGATCTCGGAACCACTAGCACAGATACGCAGTATTTT,CASSQDLGTTSTDTQYF
-,TRBJ1-1,once,TRBV12-5,TGTGCTAGTGGTTTCGATAGCGCCACTGAAGCTTTCTTT,CASGFDSATEAFF
-,TRBJ2-1,-,TRBV27,TGTGCCAGCAGCCCCGACAGCTCCTACAATGAGCAGTTCTTC,CASSPDSSYNEQFF
TRBD1,TRBJ1-2,-,TRBV4-1,TGCGCCAGCAGCCAAGATATAGGGACAGAAGGGGGCTACACCTTC,CASSQDIGTEGGYTF
TRBD1,TRBJ1-1,-,TRBV28,TGTGCCAGCAGTCAACAGGGGGCTCAGAACACTGAAGCTTTCTTT,CASSQQGAQNTEAFF
TRBD2,TRBJ2-1,-,TRBV7-9,TGTGCCAGCAGGACCGGGGGGACCCCGTACAATGAGCAGTTCTTC,CASRTGGTPYNEQFF
TRBD2,TRBJ2-1,-,TRBV9,TGTGCCAGCAGCGTACTCGGACTAGCGGTTTACAATGAGCAGTTCTTC,CASSVLGLAVYNEQFF
TRBD1,TRBJ1-5,-,TRBV5-8,TGTGCCAGCCAGGGGGGTACTGGCAATCAGCCCCAGCATTTT,CASQGGTGNQPQHF
TRBD1,TRBJ2-7,-,TRBV4-1,TGCGCCAGCAGATCGTTGGGACAGGGGGACTACGAGCAGTACTTC,CASRSLGQGDYEQYF
-,TRBJ1-1,once,TRBV9,TGTGCCAGCAGCTTAACCGGGACTGCGAACACTGAAGCTTTCTTT,CASSLTGTANTEAFF
-,TRBJ2-7,-,TRBV4-1,TGCGCCAGCAGCCAAGTCCACTCCTACGAGCAGTACTTC,CASSQVHSYEQYF
TRBD2,TRBJ2-1,-,TRBV6-6,TGTGCCACATATAGCGGGGGTGTCAATGAGCAGTTCTTC,CATYSGGVNEQFF
-,TRBJ2-7,-,TRBV7-9,TGTGCCAGCAGCTGGGACTCCCCGTACGAGCAGTACTTC,CASSWDSPYEQYF
TRBD1,TRBJ1-1,-,TRBV27,TGTGCCAGCAGTTGGGACAGGGGCACTGAAGCTTTCTTT,CASSWDRGTEAFF
TRBD2,TRBJ2-1,-,TRBV9,TGTGCCAGCAGCGTAGATAGCGGGAGCTCCTACAATGAGCAGTTCTTC,CASSVDSGSSYNEQFF
TRBD2,TRBJ2-5,-,TRBV11-2,TGTGCCAGCAGCTTAGGGACTAGCGGGGGGCTCGTGAGTGAGACCCAGTACTTC,CASSLGTSGGLVSETQYF
TRBD2,TRBJ2-3,-,TRBV5-4,TGTGCCAGCAGCTTGGCCGCGGGGGGATTCACAGATACGCAGTATTTT,CASSLAAGGFTDTQYF